This is a list of T cell receptor beta chains from one sample in a study of T-cell reconstitution after alpha-beta-depleted transplantation in children. TCRdb re-called the PCR reads with MiXCR, one entry per CDR3 protein. The sample lists over 400,000 distinct CDR3 sequences, about 45% occurring once. The sequencing used PBMCs, collected before TCRalphabeta/CD19-depleted stem cell transplant. The receptors stem from a girl aged 2 to 10 with aplastic anemia, due to receive a stem cell transplant. CDR3s include the opening cysteine and the closing phenylalanine or tryptophan. A D gene is named only where the DNA matches it firmly. The size of a clone is reported for some rows only, either as once, few or many, or as a class for expanded clones.

D gene | J gene | V gene | clone size | CDR3 length | CDR3 DNA | CDR3 protein
. | TRBJ1-5 | TRBV12-3/TRBV12-4 | few | 15 | TGTGCCAGCAGCTACACAGGGTTAGGGAATCAGCCCCAGCATTTT | CASSYTGLGNQPQHF
. | TRBJ2-1 | TRBV10-3 | . | 15 | TGTGCCATCAGACAACAGGGAAACAACAAGAATGAGCAGTTCTTC | CAIRQQGNNKNEQFF
. | TRBJ2-1 | TRBV29-1 | few | 12 | TGCAGCGTTGAAGGGTACCTCAATGAGCAGTTCTTC | CSVEGYLNEQFF
TRBD2 | TRBJ2-1 | TRBV29-1 | . | 14 | TGCAGCGCGGAACCGGGGACTAGCGGTGATGAGCAGTTCTTC | CSAEPGTSGDEQFF
TRBD2 | TRBJ2-7 | TRBV7-2 | . | 15 | TGTGCCAGCAGCTTAATGGCGGGAGATGTTTTCGAGCAGTACTTC | CASSLMAGDVFEQYF
TRBD2 | TRBJ2-7 | TRBV11-1 | many | 19 | TGTGCCAGCAGCTTACGAATCTTGGGGGAGGGCCAAAGACCGAGAGAGCAGTACTTC | CASSLRILGEGQRPREQYF
. | TRBJ1-1 | TRBV15 | . | 14 | TGTGCCACCAGCTCACAGGGTAGAATCACTGAAGCTTTCTTT | CATSSQGRITEAFF
TRBD2 | TRBJ2-7 | TRBV5-1 | many | 18 | TGCGCCAGCAGCTTGGCCAGACTAGCGGGAGAAGGTGACTACGAGCAGTACTTC | CASSLARLAGEGDYEQYF
TRBD1 | TRBJ1-2 | TRBV6-5 | . | 14 | TGTGCCAGCAGTTACTCCCGGGACAGCTATGGCTACACCTTC | CASSYSRDSYGYTF
. | TRBJ1-1 | TRBV15 | . | 15 | TGTGCCACCAGCAGAGAAGCAGCGTGGAACACTGAAGCTTTCTTT | CATSREAAWNTEAFF
. | TRBJ2-5 | TRBV2 | few | 12 | TGTGCCAGCTCCTCGATTCAAGAGACCCAGTACTTC | CASSSIQETQYF
TRBD2 | TRBJ2-1 | TRBV4-3 | . | 18 | TGCGCCAGCAGCCAAGATCTAGCGGGAGGGCCCTCGAACAATGAGCAGTTCTTC | CASSQDLAGGPSNNEQFF
. | TRBJ2-3 | TRBV10-3 | few | 12 | TGTGCCACCCAAACTAGCACAGATACGCAGTATTTT | CATQTSTDTQYF
. | TRBJ1-3 | TRBV29-1 | few | 14 | TGCAGCGTTGGAGAGCCGATCTCTGGAAACACCATATATTTT | CSVGEPISGNTIYF
TRBD1 | TRBJ2-1 | TRBV25-1 | many | 14 | TGTGCCAGCTCGGGACAGGGCTGGTACAATGAGCAGTTCTTC | CASSGQGWYNEQFF
. | TRBJ2-7 | TRBV20-1 | . | 13 | TGCAGTGCTACCGCCTCGGAATCAGGCGAGCAGTACTTC | CSATASESGEQYF
. | TRBJ1-2 | TRBV7-2 | many | 13 | TGTGCCAGCAGCTTAGCTGGGCAAAGGGGCTACACCTTC | CASSLAGQRGYTF
TRBD1 | TRBJ1-5 | TRBV28 | . | 13 | TGTGCCAGCATGACAGGGGTTGATCAGCCCCAGCATTTT | CASMTGVDQPQHF
. | TRBJ2-3 | TRBV20-1 | . | 12 | TGCAGTGCTAGACATTCCGGAGATACGCAGTATTTT | CSARHSGDTQYF
. | TRBJ2-2 | TRBV4-1 | . | 17 | TGCGCCAGCAGCCAGAGTGGTCGGGCCCTGGGCACCGGGGAGCTGTTTTTT | CASSQSGRALGTGELFF
. | TRBJ1-1 | TRBV20-1 | few | 11 | TGCAGTGCCCACATTCGATCTGAAGCTTTCTTT | CSAHIRSEAFF
. | TRBJ1-1 | TRBV20-1 | . | 17 | TGCAGTGCTAGAGGGAGCGGGGGAGGAGTAATGAACACTGAAGCTTTCTTT | CSARGSGGGVMNTEAFF
TRBD1 | TRBJ2-5 | TRBV5-1 | . | 16 | TGCGCCAGCAGCGTTGTTCGGACAGGGGATAGTGAGACCCAGTACTTC | CASSVVRTGDSETQYF
. | TRBJ2-1 | TRBV20-1 | few | 16 | TGCAGTGCTAGAGGTGTACCGGGGTTCTCCTACAATGAGCAGTTCTTC | CSARGVPGFSYNEQFF
TRBD2 | TRBJ2-3 | TRBV28 | . | 18 | TGTGCCAGCAGTCTCACCCGTAGAACGGGGGGGATTATTGATACGCAGTATTTT | CASSLTRRTGGIIDTQYF
. | TRBJ1-1 | TRBV20-1 | . | 14 | TGCAGTGCTGAGAGGGCCCTCTCGAACACTGAAGCTTTCTTT | CSAERALSNTEAFF
TRBD2 | TRBJ2-7 | TRBV4-1 | . | 17 | TGCGCCAGCAGCCAAGATCCGGGGGGGCTGAGCTCCTACGAGCAGTACTTC | CASSQDPGGLSSYEQYF
TRBD1 | TRBJ2-4 | TRBV3-1 | . | 19 | TGTGCCAGCTGTCCCGGGGACAGGGGACAACCGATAGCCAAAAACATTCAGTACTTC | CASCPGDRGQPIAKNIQYF
. | TRBJ1-1 | TRBV7-2 | many | 14 | TGTGCCAGCAGCTGGAACCACAGGGTGACTGAAGCTTTCTTT | CASSWNHRVTEAFF
TRBD1 | TRBJ2-7 | TRBV10-2 | . | 19 | TGCGCCAGCAGTGAGTCTGCACTGAGGGTGAACAGGGGGGCCTACGAGCAGTACTTC | CASSESALRVNRGAYEQYF